Presented here are 26 T cell receptor beta chains from one specimen sequenced in a study of control samples from healthy donors and cancer patients. The table came from immunoSEQ multiplex PCR; TCRdb's copy has only in-frame clones and leaves some out. Found here are some 100,000 clones, roughly 92% of them singletons; the top ten hold about 2.9%. Sequenced sample: blood. The receptors originated from a human donor in good health. The donor label of this sample is uncertain.

The chain couples TRBV11-2 to TRBJ2-1, with D tentatively TRBD2 (6 bases). The CDR3 totals 14 residues. V dropped 3 bases and J dropped 3 bases, with 9 bases sitting between them. Germline loops: CDR1 SGHAT, CDR2 FQNNGV. The CDR3 protein is CASSFGGIYNEQFF. The CDR3 DNA follows: TGTGCCAGCAGCTTCGGGGGAATCTACAATGAGCAGTTCTTC.

The chain combines TRBV18 with TRBJ1-6; D perhaps matches TRBD1 (6 bases). Per the germline V gene, CDR1 is KGHSH and CDR2 is LQKENI. V gave up 5 bases and J gave up 0 bases, with 11 bases separating them. This CDR3 contains 16 residues. The CDR3 loop reads CASSIDRSSYNSPLHF. DNA for the CDR3: TGTGCCAGCTCAATAGACAGGAGCTCCTATAATTCACCCCTCCACTTT.

The CDR3 bases are TGTGCCAGCAGCTTCCAGGCCAACACTGAAGCTTTCTTT. Protein product: CASSFQANTEAFF. The rearrangement uses TRBV7-8 and TRBJ1-1; D remains unclear. Trimming shortened V by 3 bases and J by 2 bases, and 7 bases separated the two germline ends. The CDR3 runs 13 residues. Germline V lookup: CDR1 SGHVS, CDR2 FQNEAQ.

This sequence joins TRBV12-5 and TRBJ1-1; D might be TRBD1 (5 bases). CDR3 size: 16 residues. Germline loops: CDR1 LGHNT, CDR2 FRNRAP. With 7 bases removed from V and 6 bases from J, the gap between germline ends came to 24 bases. The CDR3 DNA reads as TGTGCTAGTGAACCGCAGACTTTGACCGGGGGGGCTGAAGCTTTCTTT. It specifies CASEPQTLTGGAEAFF. The full variable domain, its missing parts supplied by reference TRBV12-5 and TRBJ1-1, is DARVTQTPRHKVTEMGQEVTMRCQPILGHNTVFWYRQTMMQGLELLAYFRNRAPLDDSGMPKDRFSAEMPDATLATLKIQPSEPRDSAVYFCASEPQTLTGGAEAFFGQGTRLTVV.

This clone was counted once. The chain uses TRBV7-2 and TRBJ2-5; the D gene could be TRBD1 or TRBD2 (6 bases each). Germline CDR1 and CDR2: SGHTA and FQGNSA. This CDR3 has 15 amino acids. V lost 5 bases and J 4 bases, leaving 17 bases between the germline ends. In DNA, the CDR3 is TGTGCCAGCAGCCCCACAGGGAAGGGAGGAGAGACCCAGTACTTC. Its translation: CASSPTGKGGETQYF.

V gene TRBV29-1 combines with J gene TRBJ2-2, with D unclear. The germline CDR1 and CDR2 sequences are SQVTM and ANQGSEA. The CDR3 runs to 14 residues. V shed 3 bases and J shed 4 bases, with 12 bases lying between them. In nucleotides, the CDR3 is TGCAGCGTTGACTCCCTCGCGGCCACCGGGGAGCTGTTTTTT. This translates into CSVDSLAATGELFF.

The chain has TRBV5-1 and TRBJ1-1; D possibly corresponds to TRBD1 (5 bases). Trimming pared 1 base from V and 1 base from J, leaving 8 bases between. This CDR3 is built from 14 residues. In germline, CDR1 is SGHRS, CDR2 YFSETQ. CDR3 region: CASSLWTTNTEAFF. CDR3 DNA: TGCGCCAGCAGCTTGTGGACAACGAACACTGAAGCTTTCTTT.

The chain combines TRBV5-1 with TRBJ1-1; perhaps TRBD1 as D (5 bases). Germline lookup yields CDR1 SGHRS and CDR2 YFSETQ. CDR3 length: 16 residues. The V end was cut by 2 bases, the J end by 4 bases, with 18 bases between. The CDR3: CASSFGPRGDLTEAFF. The CDR3, as DNA: TGCGCCAGCAGCTTTGGCCCCAGAGGGGATCTCACTGAAGCTTTCTTT.

The chain combines TRBV3-1 (or the pseudogene TRBV3-2) with TRBJ1-5; no clear D. The V end lost 4 bases, the J end lost 0 bases, and 7 bases lay between the germline ends. The CDR3 has 14 residues. Germline lookup yields CDR1 LGHDT and CDR2 YNNKEL (reference sequence). The CDR3 loop is CASSLGVSNQPQHF. The CDR3 DNA follows: TGTGCCAGCAGCCTCGGAGTTAGCAATCAGCCCCAGCATTTT.

CDR3 amino acids: CATSSSGGPQETQYF. CDR3 DNA: TGTGCCACCAGTTCAAGCGGGGGGCCTCAAGAGACCCAGTACTTC. The chain links TRBV24-1 to TRBJ2-5; 9 bases are shared with TRBD2. The length of the CDR3 is 15 residues. Unmatched junction bases numbered 6, after V lost 6 bases and J lost 2 bases. Germline CDR1 KGHDR, CDR2 SFDVKD.

In its sample, this clone was seen once. The DNA of the CDR3 is TGTGCCAGCAGTCCCACCCTCGGACAGGAAGGGTTCTTC. Translation gives CASSPTLGQEGFF. V and J are TRBV12-3 or TRBV12-4 and TRBJ2-1, with 7 bases matching TRBD1. The CDR3 runs 13 residues. After removal of 5 bases from V and 15 bases from J, the junction contained 13 bases not matched to a gene.

The chain combines TRBV14 with TRBJ1-2; D not certain. The CDR3 contains 12 residues. The germline CDR1 and CDR2 sequences are SGHDN and FVKESK. Deletions cut 0 bases from V and 8 bases from J, with 7 bases between. CDR3: CASSQDREGYTF. The CDR3 coding sequence is TGTGCCAGCAGCCAAGATAGGGAAGGCTACACCTTC.

The genes are TRBV6-1 and TRBJ1-5; TRBD1 aligns across 8 bases. The CDR3 is made up of 15 amino acids. The V segment lost 1 base and the J segment 5 bases; nucleotides outside the gene matches: 4. Germline CDR1 and CDR2: MNHNS and SASEGT. Here the CDR3 reads CASSEGTGTDQPQHF. The CDR3 DNA follows: TGTGCCAGCAGTGAAGGGACAGGGACGGATCAGCCCCAGCATTTT.

The sample holds one count of this clone. The J gene is TRBJ1-1, the V gene TRBV7-2; D is undetermined. The V gene lost 3 bases and the J gene lost 6 bases, with 8 bases spanning the gap. This CDR3 is built from 12 residues. Germline values: CDR1 SGHTA, CDR2 FQGNSA. CDR3 nucleotide sequence: TGTGCCAGCAGCTTTAGTCCCTCTGAAGCTTTCTTT. Translated: CASSFSPSEAFF.

In the case of this clone: Germline is not matched at one junction end, which may reflect a read error. The V call is TRBV3-1 (or the pseudogene TRBV3-2), the J call TRBJ2-2; a possible D gene is TRBD2 (5 bases). The CDR3 spans 20 residues. CDR1 is LGHDT, CDR2 YNNKEL, per germline (reference sequence). The CDR3 is CASSHPSRRKSVGQHRGAVF. The CDR3 nucleotides read TGTGCCAGCAGCCACCCTTCACGTCGGAAGTCGGTCGGGCAACACCGGGGAGCTGTTTTT.

The V gene is TRBV6-6, the J gene TRBJ1-2, with 7 bases fitting TRBD1. From germline, CDR1 is MNHNY and CDR2 SVGAGI (reference sequence). The V segment lost 6 bases and the J segment 5 bases; nucleotides outside the gene matches: 9. This CDR3 has 14 residues. The CDR3 sequence is CASREYTGAYGYTF. The DNA of the CDR3 is TGTGCCAGCAGGGAATATACAGGGGCATATGGCTACACCTTC.

The gene calls are TRBV27 and TRBJ2-3; D is undetermined. The CDR3 contains 12 residues. Trimming removed 7 bases from V and 0 bases from J, with 5 bases in between. CDR1 is MNHEY, CDR2 SMNVEV, per germline (reference sequence). CDR3 residues: CASMASTDTQYF. The CDR3 coding sequence is TGTGCCAGCATGGCTAGCACAGATACGCAGTATTTT.

This clone was seen once. The rearrangement joins TRBV5-1 to TRBJ2-7, with a weak D call TRBD1 (5 bases). The CDR3 loop spans 14 amino acids. V was clipped by 0 bases and J by 7 bases, with 14 bases between them. Germline-derived CDR1 and CDR2 are SGHRS and YFSETQ. The CDR3 spells CASSLDLLRGEQYF. The DNA of the CDR3 is TGCGCCAGCAGCTTGGACCTACTAAGGGGAGAGCAGTACTTC.

This chain uses TRBV30 with TRBJ1-2; 7 nucleotides align to TRBD1. The CDR3 has 13 residues. Looked up from germline, CDR1 is GTSNPN and CDR2 is SVGIG (reference sequence). With 3 bases clipped from V and 7 bases from J, the junction kept 8 bases outside the gene matches. The DNA for the CDR3 is TGTGCCTGGAGGCGAAACGCAGGGGGTGGCTACACCTTC. It specifies CAWRRNAGGGYTF.

The J gene is TRBJ1-3, the V gene TRBV12-5; 7 bases match TRBD1. Germline V gene sequence: CDR1 LGHNT, CDR2 FRNRAP. V lost 2 bases, J lost 0 bases, and 10 bases stayed unmatched. CDR3 length: 18 amino acids. In nucleotides, the CDR3 is TGTGCTAGTGGTTTGTCCCGGACAGGACTAAACTCTGGAAACACCATATATTTT. This gives the protein CASGLSRTGLNSGNTIYF.

The chain links TRBV12-3 or TRBV12-4 to TRBJ2-7; unclear D gene. The CDR3 contains 13 residues. V gave up 7 bases and J gave up 5 bases, with 15 bases separating them. The CDR3 is CASKSPRFDEQYF. The CDR3 DNA sequence: TGTGCCAGCAAAAGTCCCAGGTTCGACGAGCAGTACTTC.

The chain is built from TRBV19 and TRBJ2-1; the match to TRBD2 covers 14 bases. Unmatched junction bases numbered 8, after V lost 4 bases and J lost 9 bases. This CDR3 comprises 16 residues. The germline gives CDR1 LNHDA, CDR2 SQIVND (reference sequence). The CDR3 spells CASSNRLAGGPGEQFF. In nucleotides, the CDR3 is TGTGCCAGTAGTAACAGACTAGCGGGGGGGCCTGGTGAGCAGTTCTTC.

The J gene is TRBJ1-1, the V gene TRBV11-2, with 7 bases that match TRBD1. CDR3 length: 14 amino acids. Germline lookup yields CDR1 SGHAT and CDR2 FQNNGV. With V trimmed by 5 bases and J by 4 bases, 7 bases remained unmatched. CDR3 sequence: CASSVRQGGTEAFF. The CDR3 region has the DNA TGTGCCAGCAGCGTTCGACAGGGTGGCACTGAAGCTTTCTTT.

The chain couples TRBV4-2 to TRBJ1-2, with D hard to call. Germline V gene lookup returns CDR1 LGHNA and CDR2 YNFKEQ. V dropped 4 bases and J dropped 8 bases, with 8 bases sitting between them. The CDR3 is 11 amino acids. The CDR3 DNA sequence: TGTGCCAGCAGCCGCCTTGGGGGCTACACCTTC. Its translation: CASSRLGGYTF.

This chain links TRBV4-2 with TRBJ2-1; D uncertain. This CDR3 spans 16 amino acids. Per germline, CDR1 LGHNA and CDR2 YNFKEQ. Between the trimmed V and J ends, which lost 0 bases and 3 bases, there was a span of 12 bases. The CDR3 here is CASSQDRADYYNEQFF. The CDR3 nucleotides are TGTGCCAGCAGCCAAGATCGGGCGGATTACTACAATGAGCAGTTCTTC.

This chain joins TRBV6-1 and TRBJ2-5; D gene ambiguous. Per the germline V gene, CDR1 is MNHNS and CDR2 is SASEGT. This CDR3 has 14 residues. The germline V and J ends were trimmed by 3 bases and 5 bases, with 13 bases remaining between them. CDR3 in DNA: TGTGCCAGCAGTGATCTTGCCAAGGGTGAGACCCAGTACTTC. Translated: CASSDLAKGETQYF.